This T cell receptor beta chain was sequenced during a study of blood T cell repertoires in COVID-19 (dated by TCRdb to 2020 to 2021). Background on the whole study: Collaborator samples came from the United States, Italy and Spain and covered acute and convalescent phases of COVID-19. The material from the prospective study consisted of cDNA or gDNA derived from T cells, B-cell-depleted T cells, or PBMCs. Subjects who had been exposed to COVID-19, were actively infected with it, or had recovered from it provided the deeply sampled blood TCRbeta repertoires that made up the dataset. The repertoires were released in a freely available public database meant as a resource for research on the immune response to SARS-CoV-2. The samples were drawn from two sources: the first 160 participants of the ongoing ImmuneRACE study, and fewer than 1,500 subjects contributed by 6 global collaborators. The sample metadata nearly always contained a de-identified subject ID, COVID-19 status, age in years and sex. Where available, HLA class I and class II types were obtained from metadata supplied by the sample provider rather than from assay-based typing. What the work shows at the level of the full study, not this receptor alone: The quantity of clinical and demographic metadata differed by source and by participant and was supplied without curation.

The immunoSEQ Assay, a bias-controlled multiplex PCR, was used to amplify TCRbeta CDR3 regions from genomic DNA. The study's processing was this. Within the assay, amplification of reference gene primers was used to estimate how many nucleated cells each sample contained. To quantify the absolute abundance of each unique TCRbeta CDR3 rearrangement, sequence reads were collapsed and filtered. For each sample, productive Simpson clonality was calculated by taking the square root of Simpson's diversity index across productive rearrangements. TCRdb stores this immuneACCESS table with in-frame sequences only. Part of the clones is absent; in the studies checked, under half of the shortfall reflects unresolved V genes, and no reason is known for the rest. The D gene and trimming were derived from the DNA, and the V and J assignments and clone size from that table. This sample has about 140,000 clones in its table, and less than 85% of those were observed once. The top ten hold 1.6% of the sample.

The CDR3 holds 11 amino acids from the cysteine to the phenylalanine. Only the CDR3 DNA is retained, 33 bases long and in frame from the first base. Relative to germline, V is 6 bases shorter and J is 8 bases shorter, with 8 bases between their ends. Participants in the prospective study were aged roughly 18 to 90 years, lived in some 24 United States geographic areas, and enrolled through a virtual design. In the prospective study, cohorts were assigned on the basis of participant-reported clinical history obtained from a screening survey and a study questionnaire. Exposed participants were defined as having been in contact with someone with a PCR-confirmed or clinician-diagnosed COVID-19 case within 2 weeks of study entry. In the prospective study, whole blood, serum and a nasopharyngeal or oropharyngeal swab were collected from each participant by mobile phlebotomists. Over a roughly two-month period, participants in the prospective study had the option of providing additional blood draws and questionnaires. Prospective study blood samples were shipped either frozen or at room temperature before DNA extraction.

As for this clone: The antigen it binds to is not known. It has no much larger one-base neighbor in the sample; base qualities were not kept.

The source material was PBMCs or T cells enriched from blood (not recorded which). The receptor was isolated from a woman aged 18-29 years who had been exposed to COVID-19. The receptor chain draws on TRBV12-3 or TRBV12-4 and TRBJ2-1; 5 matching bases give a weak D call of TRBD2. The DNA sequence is TGTGCCAGCAGGAGGGTTGATGAGCAGTTCTTC. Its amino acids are CASRRVDEQFF.